The rows below give T cell receptor beta chains drawn from one sample of a study of T-cell reconstitution after alpha-beta-depleted transplantation in children. TCRdb re-called the PCR reads through MiXCR, storing one row per CDR3 protein. Of approximately 510,000 distinct CDR3 sequences in the sample, roughly 18% are singletons; the top ten hold 3.3%. The sample consisted of PBMCs from the stem cell graft donor, taken from the stem cell graft. The source is a human donor who donated a stem cell graft to a child with acute lymphoblastic leukemia. CDR3s include the opening cysteine and the closing phenylalanine or tryptophan. The D gene is left open where the match is weak. The size field is filled for only some rows; it gives once, few, many or a size class.

V	size	J	D	DNA	CDR3
TRBV6-1	.	TRBJ1-4	.	TGTGCCAGCGGGGACGCCTGGTCAACTAATGAAAAACTGTTTTTT	CASGDAWSTNEKLFF
TRBV6-5	.	TRBJ2-7	.	TGTGCCAGCAGTTACGACAAGGGGCTCGAGCAGTACTTC	CASSYDKGLEQYF
TRBV12-3/TRBV12-4	.	TRBJ2-1	.	TGTGCCAGCAGTTTACTAAATGGGGGTGAGTTCTTC	CASSLLNGGEFF
TRBV11-2	.	TRBJ2-7	.	TGTGCCAGCAGCTTAACACCAGATTACGAGCAGTACTTC	CASSLTPDYEQYF
TRBV5-1	.	TRBJ1-3	TRBD1	TGCGCCAGCAGCTTGACGGCGGCAGGGGGCTCCGCGGCCATATATTTT	CASSLTAAGGSAAIYF
TRBV7-9	.	TRBJ2-1	TRBD2	TGTGCCAGCAGCGCCTTAGCGGGAGTCTACAATGAGCAGTTCTTC	CASSALAGVYNEQFF
TRBV5-1	.	TRBJ2-1	TRBD1	TGCGCCAGCAGCTTGATCCTTAACCGGGACAGGGGAAATGAGCAGTTCTTC	CASSLILNRDRGNEQFF
TRBV27	.	TRBJ2-3	TRBD2	TGTGCCAGCGGGGGACTAGCGGGAGACCGTTACACAGATACGCAGTATTTT	CASGGLAGDRYTDTQYF
TRBV20-1	few	TRBJ2-7	.	TGCAGTGCTAGAGAGCGGGATGGTTTCTACGAGCAGTACTTC	CSARERDGFYEQYF
TRBV5-1	.	TRBJ2-2	.	TGCGCCAGCAGCTCGACAGTGAACACCGGGGAGCTGTTTTTT	CASSSTVNTGELFF
TRBV25-1	.	TRBJ2-3	TRBD1	TGTGCCAGCAGTGAACCTCTCTCAGGACAGGGCACAGATACGCAGTATTTT	CASSEPLSGQGTDTQYF
TRBV7-6	.	TRBJ2-7	.	TGTGCCACCCGGACAGCGGATTCCTACGAGCAGTACTTC	CATRTADSYEQYF
TRBV29-1	many	TRBJ1-1	.	TGCAGCGTTGACAGCACTGAAGCTTTCTTT	CSVDSTEAFF
TRBV30	few	TRBJ2-3	.	TGTGCCTGGCGGGACTGGCAACCAGATACGCAGTATTTT	CAWRDWQPDTQYF
TRBV20-1	few	TRBJ2-7	TRBD2	TGCAGTGCTCCGACTAGCGGAATCCCCTACGAGCAGTACTTC	CSAPTSGIPYEQYF
TRBV5-1	.	TRBJ1-6	.	TGCGCCAGCAGCTTGTTACAGCTGGGGGCCGCCCCAAGGACCTATAATTCACCCCTCCACTTT	CASSLLQLGAAPRTYNSPLHF
TRBV6-1	few	TRBJ2-2	.	TGTGCCAGCAGCCACCAGAGGTTGGGCACCGGGGAGCTGTTTTTT	CASSHQRLGTGELFF
TRBV4-2	.	TRBJ2-2	TRBD2	TGTGCCAGCAGCCCCATCCTGACTAGCGGGAGATCGAACACCGGGGAGCTGTTTTTT	CASSPILTSGRSNTGELFF
TRBV6-5	many	TRBJ1-1	TRBD1	TGTGCCACGTACAGGGGAAGGGTAACGAACACTGAAGCTTTCTTT	CATYRGRVTNTEAFF
TRBV20-1	.	TRBJ2-7	.	TGCAGTGCCCCCGAGCGGAGGGGCTACGAGCAGTACTTC	CSAPERRGYEQYF
TRBV7-9	few	TRBJ2-3	TRBD2	TGTGCCACCCTCGCGGGGGGACCCACAGATACGCAGTATTTT	CATLAGGPTDTQYF
TRBV5-1	.	TRBJ2-1	.	TGCGCCAGCAGCTTGGTGGGAAATGGGGCAAATGAGCAGTTCTTC	CASSLVGNGANEQFF
TRBV5-1	few	TRBJ1-6	TRBD1	TGCGCCAGCAGCTTACGACAGGGGGTAGATTCACCCCTCCACTTT	CASSLRQGVDSPLHF
TRBV4-1	many	TRBJ1-1	.	TGCGCCAGCAGCCCGAGATCAGACGGCGGGATGCGAGACACTGAAGCTTTCTTT	CASSPRSDGGMRDTEAFF
TRBV4-1	few	TRBJ2-1	.	TGCGCCAGCAGCCAAGTCATCGCGGGGTCTCTCTACAATGAGCAGTTCTTC	CASSQVIAGSLYNEQFF
TRBV7-9	many	TRBJ1-2	.	TGTGCCAGCAGCTCCGGACCGAACGCTAACTATTTCGATGGCTACACCTTC	CASSSGPNANYFDGYTF
TRBV12-3/TRBV12-4	.	TRBJ1-2	.	TGTGCCAGCAGTTTTCAGGGATTGGGAGGCTACACCTTC	CASSFQGLGGYTF
TRBV12-3/TRBV12-4	.	TRBJ2-3	TRBD1	TGTGCCAGCAGTTTCCGGGACAGGGTTACAGATACGCAGTATTTT	CASSFRDRVTDTQYF
TRBV4-1	few	TRBJ2-3	.	TGCGCCAGCAGCCAAGGAGGCGGGGACACAGATACGCAGTATTTT	CASSQGGGDTDTQYF
TRBV7-9	.	TRBJ2-1	TRBD2	TGTGCCAGCAGCTCCGGGACTAGCGGGTACTCCTACAATGAGCAGTTCTTC	CASSSGTSGYSYNEQFF
TRBV6-5	few	TRBJ2-7	.	TGTGCCAGCAGTTACGGGCAGGGCCGGTACGAGCAGTACTTC	CASSYGQGRYEQYF
TRBV29-1	.	TRBJ2-1	TRBD2	TGCAGCGTTGAGGGACTAGCGGAGGGCTATACTTGGAATGAGCAGTTCTTC	CSVEGLAEGYTWNEQFF
TRBV5-1	.	TRBJ2-1	.	TGCGCCAGCGGAAGTAGCGGAACCTACAATGAGCAGTTCTTC	CASGSSGTYNEQFF
TRBV9	.	TRBJ2-5	.	TGTGCCAGCAGCGTAGGATCGGGGAGCCTTAGGGAGACCCAGTACTTC	CASSVGSGSLRETQYF
TRBV11-2	few	TRBJ2-3	.	TGTGCCAGCAGCCTTAGGCCGGTGACCGGACTCGTTTGGGATACGCAGTATTTT	CASSLRPVTGLVWDTQYF
TRBV6-5	.	TRBJ1-1	.	TGTGCCAGCAGTTACTCGAGGCAGCTGGCTGAAGCTTTCTTT	CASSYSRQLAEAFF
TRBV7-2	.	TRBJ2-3	TRBD2	TGTGCCAGCAGCCGCCAGCGGGGTAGCACAGATACGCAGTATTTT	CASSRQRGSTDTQYF
TRBV7-8	.	TRBJ1-4	.	TGTGCCAGCAGCTTAGGTGCGGGGGTTGGAAATGAAAAACTGTTTTTT	CASSLGAGVGNEKLFF
TRBV5-1	.	TRBJ1-6	.	TGCGCCAGCACGCCCCAGGACCACTTGGCATCACCCCTCCACTTT	CASTPQDHLASPLHF
TRBV3-1	few	TRBJ2-1	TRBD2	TGTGCCAGCAGCCCGAGACTAGCGGGAGGGCCAAGGAATGAGCAGTTCTTC	CASSPRLAGGPRNEQFF
TRBV20-1	.	TRBJ1-6	TRBD1	TGCAGTGCCCAGACAGGGGACTATAATTCACCCCTCCACTTT	CSAQTGDYNSPLHF
TRBV29-1	many	TRBJ2-7	.	TGCAGCGTTATTTGGGGGCCGGCCTACGAGCAGTACTTC	CSVIWGPAYEQYF
TRBV10-2	few	TRBJ2-7	.	TGCGCCAGCAGTGAGGTGCTAGCGAGTTCCTACGAGCAGTACTTC	CASSEVLASSYEQYF
TRBV20-1	few	TRBJ1-2	.	TGCAGTGCTAGAGGCTCAGGGGACTATGGCTACACCTTC	CSARGSGDYGYTF
TRBV7-2	.	TRBJ2-1	.	TGTGCCAGCAGGATAAAATCGACTTACAATGAGCAGTTCTTC	CASRIKSTYNEQFF
TRBV12-3/TRBV12-4	few	TRBJ2-7	.	TGTGCCAGCAGTCTACTCGCACTGGGCGACGAGCAGTACTTC	CASSLLALGDEQYF
TRBV25-1	.	TRBJ1-2	.	TGTGCCAGCAGGGAGGGGGGGAAAGGCGACGGCTACACCTTC	CASREGGKGDGYTF
TRBV3-1	.	TRBJ2-1	.	TGTGCCAGCAGCCAAGAGTGGACAAGCTCCTACAATGAGCAGTTCTTC	CASSQEWTSSYNEQFF
TRBV12-3/TRBV12-4	.	TRBJ2-5	.	TGTGCCAGTCAGACGGCCGAGTCGGAGACCCAGTACTTC	CASQTAESETQYF
TRBV5-6	few	TRBJ1-3	.	TGTGCCAGCAGCTTGTTAGGTCCAAGGCCTGGAAACACCATATATTTT	CASSLLGPRPGNTIYF
TRBV20-1	few	TRBJ2-1	TRBD2	TGCAGTGCTGGTAGAGCGGGAAATTCGGACAATGAGCAGTTCTTC	CSAGRAGNSDNEQFF
TRBV20-1	.	TRBJ1-1	.	TGCAGTGCTAGGAGCCGGACAGCAAACACTGAAGCTTTCTTT	CSARSRTANTEAFF
TRBV7-9	few	TRBJ2-1	.	TGTGCCAGCAACCCAGACGTCGGAGGTGGGTCGTACAATGAGCAGTTCTTC	CASNPDVGGGSYNEQFF
TRBV6-5	few	TRBJ2-1	TRBD2	TGTGCCAGCAGTTACTCGGACGGACTAGTAGGTAATGAGCAGTTCTTC	CASSYSDGLVGNEQFF
TRBV7-2	few	TRBJ1-2	.	TGTGCCAGCAGCCCACAGAGTAACTATGGCTACACCTTC	CASSPQSNYGYTF
TRBV24-1	.	TRBJ2-3	TRBD1	TGTGCCACCAGTGGGCGACAGGGGTACGGTACGCAGTATTTT	CATSGRQGYGTQYF